The 9 T cell receptor beta chains presented below share a single source sample, sequenced in a study of cytomegalovirus exposure and HLA in healthy donors (dated by TCRdb to the late 2010s). The library relied on the immunoSEQ multiplex PCR assay. For the multiplex PCR, a mixture combining 60 forward primers for TCR Vbeta segments and 13 reverse primers for TCR Jbeta segments was used. Imported from immuneACCESS, the table was reduced by TCRdb to in-frame sequences with V and J called. These copies leave out some clones; in studies compared against another copy, an unresolved V gene accounts for under half, and the cause of the remainder is not known. The sample profile shows fewer than 200,000 clones; roughly nine tenths of them were found once. In total, the top ten clones hold 1% to 1.4% of the sample. Sequencing was done on a sample of PBMCs. The receptors here all came from a boy younger than 10 in good health and CMV-seronegative.

This clone was seen a single time. The chain joins TRBV7-8 to TRBJ2-6; tentatively, D is TRBD2 (5 bases). CDR3 size: 22 residues. Germline assignment: CDR1 SGHVS and CDR2 FQNEAQ. The V end lost 0 bases, the J end lost 0 bases, and 24 bases lay between the germline ends. As DNA, the CDR3 is TGTGCCAGCAGCTTAGCTGAGGGTCGGGCTCTTGGGCCTAACTCTGGGGCCAACGTCCTGACTTTC. Its translation is CASSLAEGRALGPNSGANVLTF.

This clone has only one observation. The chain is built from TRBV27 and TRBJ2-7; tentatively, D is TRBD1 (6 bases). Trimming cost V 5 bases and J 3 bases, with 23 bases left between them. The length of the CDR3 is 17 residues. From germline, CDR1 is MNHEY and CDR2 SMNVEV (reference sequence). The DNA of the CDR3 is TGTGCCAGCAGTACCCTCTTGGGGGTGGACAGATACTACGAGCAGTACTTC. Protein: CASSTLLGVDRYYEQYF.

This clone was found a few times. V and J are TRBV6-5 and TRBJ2-7; D possibly corresponds to TRBD1 (7 bases). Trimming removed 6 bases at V and 3 bases at J, with 12 bases between. The CDR3 extends over 13 amino acids. The V gene's germline CDR1 is MNHEY and CDR2 SVGAGI. The CDR3 coding sequence is TGTGCCAGCAGGGGGGGACAGCACTACGAGCAGTACTTC. This gives the protein CASRGGQHYEQYF.

The rearrangement uses TRBV5-1 and TRBJ2-7, with 9 bases lining up with TRBD2. This CDR3 has 14 residues. Trimming removed 4 bases from V and 1 base from J; junction bases left unmatched: 3. Germline CDR1 reads SGHRS; CDR2 reads YFSETQ. The CDR3: CASSQTSGSYEQYF. Here the CDR3 DNA reads TGCGCCAGCAGCCAAACTAGCGGGTCCTACGAGCAGTACTTC.

This chain joins TRBV19 and TRBJ2-5, with D maybe TRBD2 (5 bases). Looked up from germline, CDR1 is LNHDA and CDR2 is SQIVND (reference sequence). The CDR3 loop spans 14 amino acids. V shed 1 base and J shed 1 base, with 7 bases lying between them. In nucleotides, the CDR3 is TGTGCCAGTAGTATAGGTGAGGGCCAAGAGACCCAGTACTTC. Its translation: CASSIGEGQETQYF.

The chain recombines TRBV10-3 with TRBJ1-1, with D possibly matching TRBD1 (6 bases). The CDR3 totals 15 residues. Per the germline V gene, CDR1 is ENHRY and CDR2 is SYGVKD. Trimming took off 4 bases at V and 4 bases at J, with 16 bases between the two ends. CDR3 in DNA: TGTGCCATCAGTGGCGTACAGGGTCTGCCCACTGAAGCTTTCTTT. It codes for CAISGVQGLPTEAFF.

As for this clone: In the same sample, other DNA sequences code for this CDR3. The chain has TRBV4-1 and TRBJ1-1; TRBD1 aligns across 8 bases. The CDR3 sequence is 15 residues long. From germline, CDR1 is MGHRA and CDR2 YSYEKL. Trimming took 0 bases from V and 1 from J; bases not matched to a gene: 1. The CDR3 sequence is CASSQEGQGNTEAFF. CDR3 DNA sequence: TGCGCCAGCAGCCAAGAAGGACAGGGGAACACTGAAGCTTTCTTT.

This clone was seen once. V usage is TRBV6-6 and J usage is TRBJ2-1; a possible D gene is TRBD2 (6 bases). The CDR3 length is 15 residues. CDR1 MNHNY and CDR2 SVGAGI come from the germline V gene (reference sequence). V dropped 6 bases and J dropped 5 bases, with 17 bases sitting between them. The CDR3 is CASRRRRAHNNEQFF. The CDR3 coding sequence is TGTGCCAGCAGGCGGAGGAGGGCGCATAACAATGAGCAGTTCTTC.

The CDR3: CAWSGAGVGYTF. Here the CDR3 DNA reads TGTGCCTGGAGTGGCGCAGGGGTTGGCTACACCTTC. V is TRBV30 and J is TRBJ1-2, with TRBD1 as a possible D gene (6 bases). CDR1 is GTSNPN, CDR2 SVGIG, per germline (reference sequence). With 1 base removed from V and 7 bases from J, the gap between germline ends came to 10 bases. CDR3 length equals 12 residues.